This T cell receptor beta chain was captured in a study of control samples from healthy donors and cancer patients (dated by TCRdb to the early 2020s). To prepare the library, the immunoSEQ multiplex PCR assay was applied. The immuneACCESS repertoire file appears here via TCRdb, limited to in-frame rearrangements. These files lack a portion of the clones; in checked studies, under half of the deficit traces to unresolved V genes, and the cause of the others is not known. This sample lists 98,000 or so clones; more than 75% were detected once. About 2% of the sample goes to the ten largest clones. The cysteine opens and the phenylalanine closes a CDR3 of 13 amino acids. Here the CDR3 DNA is all that survives: 39 bases in frame from base 1. The germline V and J ends show losses of 5 bases and 3 bases respectively, and no gene match explains 4 bases of the junction. CDR1 and CDR2 (GTSNPN, SVGIG) derive from the germline V gene (reference sequence).

Worth noting for this clone: This clone's antigen is unknown. Base qualities are missing; no much larger clone stands one base away.

The sequence joins TRBV30 to TRBJ2-5, with TRBD2 matching 9 junction bases. Sequencing used blood. This clonotype was obtained from a man between 60 and 75 years old in good health. The DNA reads TGTGCCTGGTCTAGACTAGCGGAAGAGACCCAGTACTTC. This codes for CAWSRLAEETQYF.